A selection of T cell receptor beta chains follows, all from one sample in a study of T cell responses to AZD1222 COVID-19 vaccine. TCRdb keeps only in-frame clones here, not all; method: immunoSEQ multiplex PCR. The top ten clones hold around 5% of a sample with about 100,000 clones, about 94% of them seen once. The input for sequencing was peripheral blood, taken on day 0 of AZD1222 vaccination. The origin of the receptors is an adult in good health. Each CDR3 is given with its conserved first and last residue. A D gene is named only where the DNA matches it firmly. Clone size is stated in some rows and not others, as once, few, many or a class when expanded.

clone_size	d_call	v_call	j_call	cdr3_aa	cdr3_nt
NA	TRBD1	TRBV7-9	TRBJ1-1	CASSFRDSGTEAFF	TGTGCCAGCAGCTTCCGGGACAGTGGCACTGAAGCTTTCTTT
once	NA	TRBV4-1	TRBJ1-3	CASSQKPPPGYRNTIYF	TGCGCCAGCAGCCAGAAGCCCCCTCCGGGCTACAGAAACACCATATATTTT
NA	TRBD1	TRBV19	TRBJ1-5	CASSPRQGNQPQHF	TGTGCCAGTAGTCCACGACAGGGGAACCAGCCCCAGCATTTT
NA	NA	TRBV30	TRBJ2-5	CAWSVGFSSLTETQYF	TGTGCCTGGAGTGTTGGATTCAGTTCCCTTACGGAGACCCAGTACTTC
NA	NA	TRBV7-3	TRBJ2-7	CASSPVPASTYEQYF	TGTGCCAGCAGCCCCGTACCCGCGTCGACCTACGAGCAGTACTTC
once	TRBD2	TRBV19	TRBJ2-7	CASSMSVGGSSYEQYF	TGTGCCAGTAGTATGTCCGTTGGCGGGAGCTCCTACGAGCAGTACTTC
NA	TRBD1	TRBV12-3/TRBV12-4	TRBJ2-5	CASSMGQRETQYF	TGTGCCAGCAGTATGGGACAGCGGGAGACCCAGTACTTC
NA	TRBD2	TRBV29-1	TRBJ2-1	CSVGGFRTSGSGYEQFF	TGCAGCGTTGGGGGGTTTAGAACTAGCGGGAGTGGGTATGAGCAGTTCTTC
few	TRBD2	TRBV9	TRBJ2-1	CASSPRTSEIEQFF	TGTGCCAGCAGCCCCCGGACTAGTGAGATTGAGCAGTTCTTC
NA	TRBD2	TRBV4-2	TRBJ2-2	CASSLGIRSGGLRTGELFF	TGTGCCAGCAGCCTAGGAATTCGTAGCGGGGGCCTCAGGACCGGGGAGCTGTTTTTT
NA	TRBD2	TRBV5-1	TRBJ2-1	CASSLGLAMSGRDEQFF	TGCGCCAGCAGCTTGGGACTAGCAATGTCCGGACGCGATGAGCAGTTCTTC
once	NA	TRBV6-2/TRBV6-3	TRBJ2-7	CASSYSGLGNYEQYF	TGTGCCAGCAGTTACTCGGGGCTAGGGAACTACGAGCAGTACTTC